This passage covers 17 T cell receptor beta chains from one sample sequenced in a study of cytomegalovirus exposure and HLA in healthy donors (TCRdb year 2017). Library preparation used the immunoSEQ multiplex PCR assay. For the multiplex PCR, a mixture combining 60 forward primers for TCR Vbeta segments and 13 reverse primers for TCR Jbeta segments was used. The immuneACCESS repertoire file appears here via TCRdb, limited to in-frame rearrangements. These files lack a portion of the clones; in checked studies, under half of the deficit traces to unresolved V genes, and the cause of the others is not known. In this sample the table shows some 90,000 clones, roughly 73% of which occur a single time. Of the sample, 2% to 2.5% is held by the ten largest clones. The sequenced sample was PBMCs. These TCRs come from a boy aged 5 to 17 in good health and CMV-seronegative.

The CDR3 reads CASSSAGGYTF. Here the CDR3 DNA reads TGTGCCAGTAGTTCGGCAGGTGGCTACACCTTC. V is TRBV19 and J is TRBJ1-2; D remains ambiguous. Germline values: CDR1 LNHDA, CDR2 SQIVND (reference sequence). V was trimmed by 5 bases and J by 7 bases, leaving 8 bases between them. This CDR3 has 11 residues.

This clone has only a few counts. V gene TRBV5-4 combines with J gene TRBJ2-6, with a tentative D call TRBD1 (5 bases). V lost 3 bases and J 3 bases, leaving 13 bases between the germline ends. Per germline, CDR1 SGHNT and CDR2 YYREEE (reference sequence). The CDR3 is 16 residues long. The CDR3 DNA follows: TGTGCCAGCAGCTATTACCATCAGGGTGGGGCCAACGTCCTGACTTTC. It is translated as CASSYYHQGGANVLTF.

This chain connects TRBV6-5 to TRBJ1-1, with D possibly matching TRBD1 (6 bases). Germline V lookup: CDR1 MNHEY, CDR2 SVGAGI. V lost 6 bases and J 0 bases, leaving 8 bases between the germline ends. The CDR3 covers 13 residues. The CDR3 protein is CASRDSLNTEAFF. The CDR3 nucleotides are TGTGCCAGCAGGGACAGTTTGAACACTGAAGCTTTCTTT.

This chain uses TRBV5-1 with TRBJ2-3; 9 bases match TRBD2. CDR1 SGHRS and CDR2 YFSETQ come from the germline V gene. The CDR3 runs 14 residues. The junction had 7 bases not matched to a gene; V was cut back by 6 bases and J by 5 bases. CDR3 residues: CASKVAGARDTQYF. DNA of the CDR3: TGCGCCAGCAAGGTAGCGGGAGCAAGAGATACGCAGTATTTT.

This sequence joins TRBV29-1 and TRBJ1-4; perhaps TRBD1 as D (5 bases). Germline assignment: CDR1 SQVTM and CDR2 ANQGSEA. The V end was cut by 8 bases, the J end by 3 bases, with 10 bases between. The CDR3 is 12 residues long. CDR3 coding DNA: TGCAGCTGTTCCAGGGCTAATGAAAAACTGTTTTTT. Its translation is CSCSRANEKLFF.

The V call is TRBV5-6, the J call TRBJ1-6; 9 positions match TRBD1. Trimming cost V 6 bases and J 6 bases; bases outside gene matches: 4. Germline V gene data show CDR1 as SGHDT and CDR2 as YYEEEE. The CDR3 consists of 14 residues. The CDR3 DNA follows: TGTGCCAGCAACCAGGGACAGGGTAATTCACCCCTCCACTTT. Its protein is CASNQGQGNSPLHF.

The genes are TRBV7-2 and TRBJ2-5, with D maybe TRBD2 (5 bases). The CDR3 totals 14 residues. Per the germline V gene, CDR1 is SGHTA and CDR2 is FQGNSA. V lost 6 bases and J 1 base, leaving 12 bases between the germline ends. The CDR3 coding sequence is TGTGCCAGCAGACACCCGGGAACCCAAGAGACCCAGTACTTC. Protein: CASRHPGTQETQYF. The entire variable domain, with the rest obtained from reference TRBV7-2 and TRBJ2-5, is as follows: GAGVSQSPSNKVTEKGKDVELRCDPISGHTALYWYRQSLGQGLEFLIYFQGNSAPDKSGLPSDRFSAERTGGSVSTLTIQRTQQEDSAVYLCASRHPGTQETQYFGPGTRLLVL.

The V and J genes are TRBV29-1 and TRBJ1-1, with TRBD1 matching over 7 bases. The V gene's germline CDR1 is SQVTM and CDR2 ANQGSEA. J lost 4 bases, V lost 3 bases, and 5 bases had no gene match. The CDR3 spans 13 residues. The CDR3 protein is CSVEGRGVTEAFF. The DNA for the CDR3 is TGCAGCGTTGAGGGCAGGGGGGTCACTGAAGCTTTCTTT.

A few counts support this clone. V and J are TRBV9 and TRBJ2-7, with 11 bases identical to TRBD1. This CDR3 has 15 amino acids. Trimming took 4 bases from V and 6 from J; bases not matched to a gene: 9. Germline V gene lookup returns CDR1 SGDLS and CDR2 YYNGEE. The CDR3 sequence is CASSPRTGGFFEQYF. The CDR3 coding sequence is TGTGCCAGCAGCCCCCGGACAGGGGGCTTTTTCGAGCAGTACTTC. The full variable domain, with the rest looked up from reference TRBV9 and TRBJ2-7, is DSGVTQTPKHLITATGQRVTLRCSPRSGDLSVYWYQQSLDQGLQFLIQYYNGEERAKGNILERFSAQQFPDLHSELNLSSLELGDSALYFCASSPRTGGFFEQYFGPGTRLTVT.

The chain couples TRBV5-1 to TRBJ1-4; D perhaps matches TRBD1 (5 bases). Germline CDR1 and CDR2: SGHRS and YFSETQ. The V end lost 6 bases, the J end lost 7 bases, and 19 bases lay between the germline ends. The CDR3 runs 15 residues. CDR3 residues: CASMTGVGGSEKLFF. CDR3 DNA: TGCGCCAGCATGACGGGGGTAGGTGGGAGTGAAAAACTGTTTTTT.

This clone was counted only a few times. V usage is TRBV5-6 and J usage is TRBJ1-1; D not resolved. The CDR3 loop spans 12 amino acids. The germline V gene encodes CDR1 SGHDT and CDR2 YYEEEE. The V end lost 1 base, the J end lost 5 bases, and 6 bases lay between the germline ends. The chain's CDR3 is CASSLIETEAFF. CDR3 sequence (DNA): TGTGCCAGCAGCTTGATAGAGACTGAAGCTTTCTTT.

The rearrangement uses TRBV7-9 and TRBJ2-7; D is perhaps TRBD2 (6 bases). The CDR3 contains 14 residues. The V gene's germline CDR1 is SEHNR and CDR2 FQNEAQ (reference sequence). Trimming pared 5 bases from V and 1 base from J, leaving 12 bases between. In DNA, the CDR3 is TGTGCCAGCAGCCTCGGGGAGGAGTCCTACGAGCAGTACTTC. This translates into CASSLGEESYEQYF.

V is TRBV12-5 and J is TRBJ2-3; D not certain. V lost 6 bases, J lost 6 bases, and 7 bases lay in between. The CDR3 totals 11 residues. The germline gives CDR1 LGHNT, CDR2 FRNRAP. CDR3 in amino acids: CASGATDTQYF. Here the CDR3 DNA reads TGTGCTAGTGGAGCTACGGATACGCAGTATTTT.

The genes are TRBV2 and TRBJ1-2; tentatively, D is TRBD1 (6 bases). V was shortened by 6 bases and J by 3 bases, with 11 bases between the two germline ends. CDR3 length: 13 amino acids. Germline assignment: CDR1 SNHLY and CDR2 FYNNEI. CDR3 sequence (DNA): TGTGCCAGCAGGGACAGTGGATACTATGGCTACACCTTC. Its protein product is CASRDSGYYGYTF.

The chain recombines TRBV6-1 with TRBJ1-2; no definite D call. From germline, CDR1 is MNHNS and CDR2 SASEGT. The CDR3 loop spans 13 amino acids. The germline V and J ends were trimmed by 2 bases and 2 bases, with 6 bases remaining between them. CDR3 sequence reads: CASSENRNYGYTF. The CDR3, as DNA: TGTGCCAGCAGTGAAAACCGGAACTATGGCTACACCTTC.

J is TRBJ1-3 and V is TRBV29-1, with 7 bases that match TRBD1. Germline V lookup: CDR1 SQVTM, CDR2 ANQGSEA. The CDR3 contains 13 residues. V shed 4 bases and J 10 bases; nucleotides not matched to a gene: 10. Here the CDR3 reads CSVVLTGRWTIYF. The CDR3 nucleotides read TGCAGCGTTGTTTTGACAGGGCGTTGGACCATATATTTT.

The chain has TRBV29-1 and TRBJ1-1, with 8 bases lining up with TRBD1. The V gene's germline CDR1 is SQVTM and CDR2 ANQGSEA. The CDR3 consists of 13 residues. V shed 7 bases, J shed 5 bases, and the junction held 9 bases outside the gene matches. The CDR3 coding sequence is TGCAGCGCTGACCCCCGGACAGGGACTGAAGCTTTCTTT. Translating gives CSADPRTGTEAFF.